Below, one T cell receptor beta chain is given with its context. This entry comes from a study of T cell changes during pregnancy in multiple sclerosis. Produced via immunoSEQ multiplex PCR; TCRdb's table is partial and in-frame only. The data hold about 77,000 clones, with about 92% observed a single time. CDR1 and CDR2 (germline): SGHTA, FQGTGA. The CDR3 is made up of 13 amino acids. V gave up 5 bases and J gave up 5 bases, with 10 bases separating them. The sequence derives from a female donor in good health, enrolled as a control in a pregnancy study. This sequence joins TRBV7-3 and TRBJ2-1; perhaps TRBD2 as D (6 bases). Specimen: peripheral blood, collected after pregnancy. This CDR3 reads CASSPGLDNEQFF. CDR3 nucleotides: TGTGCCAGCAGCCCGGGACTGGACAATGAGCAGTTCTTC. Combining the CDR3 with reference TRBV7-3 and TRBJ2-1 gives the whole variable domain GAGVSQTPSNKVTEKGKYVELRCDPISGHTALYWYRQSLGQGPEFLIYFQGTGAADDSGLPNDRFFAVRPEGSVSTLKIQRTERGDSAVYLCASSPGLDNEQFFGPGTRLTVL.